This record covers a single TCR beta chain. Trimming removed 5 bases from V and 8 bases from J; junction bases left unmatched: 10. The CDR3 is 16 residues long. Germline values: CDR1 LNHDA, CDR2 SQIVND (reference sequence). These data originate in a study of CD8+CD57+ T cells in acquired aplastic anemia. Template material for TCR beta VDJ and CDR3 profiling consisted of genomic DNA. TCRdb analysed the reads with MiXCR anew, one entry per CDR3 protein. The sample carries fewer than 300,000 distinct CDR3 sequences, about 80% recorded once. Only patients with CD8+CD57+ cell expansion on flow cytometry were chosen for sequencing.

The sequenced material came from sorted CD4+, CD8+, or CD8+CD57+ T cells (not recorded which) from PBMCs. The chain employs TRBV19 and TRBJ2-1; 12 bases map to TRBD2. The clonotype comes from a human donor with aplastic anemia. CDR3 sequence reads: CASSPRTSGNFHEQFF. The CDR3 DNA reads as TGTGCCAGTAGTCCAAGGACTAGCGGGAACTTCCATGAGCAGTTCTTC.